The 3 T cell receptor beta chains below were found in one sample sequenced in a study of blood T cell repertoires in COVID-19. Clones were sequenced by immunoSEQ multiplex PCR, and TCRdb holds only the in-frame ones, with some missing. This sample has roughly 100,000 clones, with 70% to 75% found just once. The sample taken for sequencing was peripheral blood. These receptors came from a human donor with acute or convalescent COVID-19. The donor label of this sample is uncertain.

The chain carries TRBV28 and TRBJ1-4, with TRBD1 identical over 7 bases. The V and J ends lost 0 bases and 6 bases, in that order; junction bases with no gene match: 7. Germline V CDR1 and CDR2: MDHEN, SYDVKM. The CDR3 spans 16 residues. CDR3 nucleotide sequence: TGTGCCAGCAGTTTATGGACAGGGAAAGACGATGAAAAACTGTTTTTT. It encodes CASSLWTGKDDEKLFF.

The sample holds a few counts of this clone. V and J are TRBV5-5 and TRBJ2-2; D ambiguous. V gave up 2 bases and J gave up 8 bases, with 10 bases separating them. Germline loops: CDR1 SGHKS, CDR2 YYEKEE (reference sequence). The CDR3 loop spans 13 amino acids. CDR3 residues: CASSFGSWGELFF. CDR3 sequence (DNA): TGTGCCAGCAGCTTTGGCTCCTGGGGGGAGCTGTTTTTT.

This clone turned up a few times. V is TRBV6-5 and J is TRBJ1-1; no reliable D call. Trimming removed 1 base from V and 8 bases from J, with 8 bases in between. The CDR3 loop spans 12 amino acids. Germline V lookup: CDR1 MNHEY, CDR2 SVGAGI. CDR3 residues: CASSYLEKEAFF. The CDR3 DNA follows: TGTGCCAGCAGTTACTTGGAGAAAGAAGCTTTCTTT.